Ten or more counts support the clone carrying this TCR beta chain. cDNA molecules, individually, were tagged with unique molecular identifiers. In TCRdb, the 5' RACE reads were re-called with MiXCR into one record per CDR3 protein. This sample has 40,000 to 50,000 distinct CDR3 sequences, with around a tenth found just once. The sample originates from a study of early T cells in non-severe SARS-CoV-2 infection. After removal of 6 bases from V and 8 bases from J, the junction contained 11 bases not matched to a gene. Per germline, CDR1 SQVTM and CDR2 ANQGSEA. CDR3 size: 14 residues. Sequenced input: whole blood. This TCR was sampled from an adult who was a healthcare worker with PCR-confirmed SARS-CoV-2 infection or an uninfected control (not recorded which). This chain joins TRBV29-1 and TRBJ2-1; TRBD2 matches 9 bases. CDR3 DNA sequence: TGCAGCGTCGAGAATAGCGGGAGTCTCTATGAGCAGTTCTTC. Amino acids: CSVENSGSLYEQFF.